These 18 T cell receptor beta chains share one sample of origin, sequenced in a study of beta chain features in type 1 diabetes. General observations from the study: Type 1 diabetes patients had TCRB CDR3s that were shorter (moderately but significantly so) in all four CD4+ subsets.

For these receptors, no antigen is known. Expressed TCRB transcripts were sequenced after all isolated RNA was converted to cDNA. Clones were read by immunoSEQ multiplex PCR, and TCRdb kept only the in-frame ones, dropping some. In the table there are around 360,000 clones, 10% to 15% of which are singletons. Sequenced: naive CD4+ T cells from blood. The receptors stem from a woman aged 18-29 years with type 1 diabetes.

This CDR3 is CASSWTGPGEKLFF. Written as DNA, the CDR3 is TGTGCCAGCAGTTGGACAGGCCCCGGAGAAAAACTGTTTTTT. This chain uses TRBV2 with TRBJ1-4, with 7 bases fitting TRBD1. Germline V lookup: CDR1 SNHLY, CDR2 FYNNEI. The CDR3 totals 14 residues. J lost 8 bases, V lost 5 bases, and 8 bases had no gene match.

The rearrangement links TRBV28 to TRBJ2-3; TRBD1 aligns across 7 bases. Germline V CDR1 and CDR2: MDHEN, SYDVKM. The CDR3 is 15 amino acids. V dropped 4 bases and J dropped 0; count of bases not matched to a gene: 4. The CDR3 loop reads CASSSRGPSTDTQYF. DNA for the CDR3: TGTGCCAGCAGTTCGAGGGGGCCCAGCACAGATACGCAGTATTTT.

This sequence joins TRBV7-2 and TRBJ2-1, with D hard to call. The V end was cut by 4 bases, the J end by 6 bases, with 7 bases between. Germline values: CDR1 SGHTA, CDR2 FQGNSA. CDR3 length: 12 residues. CDR3 DNA sequence: TGTGCCAGCAGCTCCTATCCCAATGAGCAGTTCTTC. It codes for CASSSYPNEQFF.

J is TRBJ2-5 and V is TRBV9; 8 bases are shared with TRBD2. The length of the CDR3 is 15 residues. Germline assignment: CDR1 SGDLS and CDR2 YYNGEE. With 4 bases clipped from V and 5 bases from J, the junction kept 10 bases outside the gene matches. The CDR3 bases are TGTGCCAGCAGCCCCGGGGGGGGGCGCGTGGAGACCCAGTACTTC. This gives the protein CASSPGGGRVETQYF.

V and J are TRBV2 and TRBJ2-3, with 8 positions matching TRBD2. CDR1 and CDR2 from the germline V gene are SNHLY and FYNNEI. This CDR3 contains 14 residues. Trimming took 8 bases from V and 3 from J; bases not matched to a gene: 7. CDR3 region: CASASGSGTDTQYF. CDR3 DNA sequence: TGTGCCAGCGCAAGCGGGAGCGGGACAGATACGCAGTATTTT.

J is TRBJ2-4 and V is TRBV9; the D is unclear. Germline V gives CDR1 SGDLS, CDR2 YYNGEE. This CDR3 region has 13 residues. Between the trimmed V and J ends, which lost 4 bases and 2 bases, there was a span of 7 bases. The CDR3 region is CASSLAPKNIQYF. CDR3 DNA sequence: TGTGCCAGCAGCTTGGCTCCCAAAAACATTCAGTACTTC.

The V call is TRBV7-2, the J call TRBJ2-1; D is unclear. Trimming removed 4 bases at V and 7 bases at J, with 11 bases between. The CDR3 has 13 amino acids. Germline V lookup: CDR1 SGHTA, CDR2 FQGNSA. The CDR3 region is CASSSLSRNEQFF. DNA of the CDR3: TGTGCCAGCAGCTCCCTTAGTCGGAATGAGCAGTTCTTC.

CDR3 loop: CASSAWTGFQPQHF. The CDR3 nucleotides read TGTGCCAGCAGTGCCTGGACAGGGTTTCAGCCCCAGCATTTT. This rearrangement joins TRBV2 to TRBJ1-5; 8 bases are a match to TRBD1. V shed 4 bases and J 6 bases; nucleotides not matched to a gene: 5. Looked up from germline, CDR1 is SNHLY and CDR2 is FYNNEI. The CDR3 spans 14 residues.

This clone was observed a handful of times. The chain has TRBV5-1 and TRBJ2-7; 12 bases are a match to TRBD2. Germline V lookup: CDR1 SGHRS, CDR2 YFSETQ. Trimming cost V 4 bases and J 2 bases; bases outside gene matches: 4. The CDR3 spans 15 residues. The CDR3 DNA follows: TGCGCCAGCAGCGGGACTAGCGGGCCGGCCTACGAGCAGTACTTC. Translated: CASSGTSGPAYEQYF.

This clone was detected only a few times. This sequence joins TRBV7-9 and TRBJ1-5, with a weak D call TRBD1 (5 bases). Trimming shortened V by 3 bases and J by 2 bases, and 14 bases separated the two germline ends. This CDR3 is 16 amino acids long. Germline CDR1 reads SEHNR; CDR2 reads FQNEAQ (reference sequence). Here the CDR3 reads CASSLGGSVGNQPQHF. In nucleotides, the CDR3 is TGTGCCAGCAGCTTGGGGGGGTCCGTCGGCAATCAGCCCCAGCATTTT.

The chain recombines TRBV19 with TRBJ2-5; tentatively, D is TRBD2 (5 bases). Germline values: CDR1 LNHDA, CDR2 SQIVND (reference sequence). This CDR3 contains 16 residues. Trimming stripped 1 base from V and 0 bases from J, with 12 bases between. CDR3 nucleotides: TGTGCCAGTAGTATAGTTGGAGAGGGTTACCAAGAGACCCAGTACTTC. Amino acid sequence: CASSIVGEGYQETQYF.

This sequence joins TRBV18 and TRBJ1-5, with 8 bases that match TRBD1. Per germline, CDR1 KGHSH and CDR2 LQKENI. The CDR3 totals 15 residues. The ends lost 5 bases at V and 5 bases at J; junction bases unmatched: 8. The CDR3 nucleotides are TGTGCCAGCTCATCAGGACAGGGTGGTGATCAGCCCCAGCATTTT. Translation gives CASSSGQGGDQPQHF.

This clone was counted only a few times. The CDR3 nucleotides read TGTGCCAACGGGACAGGGGATTCACCCCTCCACTTT. It translates to CANGTGDSPLHF. The gene calls are TRBV19 and TRBJ1-6, with 10 bases identical to TRBD1. The CDR3 runs 12 residues. Germline trimming cut 10 bases from V and 8 bases from J; bases unmatched to any gene: 2. Germline V gives CDR1 LNHDA, CDR2 SQIVND (reference sequence).

This clone was counted between two and nine times. V gene TRBV25-1 combines with J gene TRBJ1-1; maybe TRBD1 (6 bases). V lost 4 bases to trimming and J lost 1 base, with 10 bases between them. The germline gives CDR1 MGHDK, CDR2 SYGVNS. The CDR3 has 14 amino acids. This chain's CDR3 is CASSGVTGNTEAFF. Here the CDR3 DNA reads TGTGCCAGCAGTGGTGTGACAGGGAACACTGAAGCTTTCTTT.

The rearrangement joins TRBV7-2 to TRBJ1-1, with a possible D match to TRBD1 (5 bases). Germline assignment: CDR1 SGHTA and CDR2 FQGNSA. V was cut by 5 bases and J by 3 bases, with 10 bases left in between. This CDR3 is built from 13 residues. The CDR3 sequence: CASSTRQYTEAFF. The CDR3 region has the DNA TGTGCCAGCAGCACCCGACAGTACACTGAAGCTTTCTTT.

The gene calls are TRBV9 and TRBJ2-5; 7 bases are shared with TRBD2. The J segment lost 1 base and the V segment lost 4 bases, leaving 13 bases of the junction unmatched. Germline-derived CDR1 and CDR2 are SGDLS and YYNGEE. The CDR3 has 17 residues. The CDR3 bases are TGTGCCAGCAGCCCCCCCTCGGGGGGTGGGCCCCAAGAGACCCAGTACTTC. This translates into CASSPPSGGGPQETQYF.

J is TRBJ1-1 and V is TRBV9; D is unresolved. Trimming pared 0 bases from V and 0 bases from J, leaving 9 bases between. The CDR3 extends over 15 amino acids. Germline CDR1 is SGDLS and CDR2 is YYNGEE. The CDR3 region is CASSVGGGLNTEAFF. The CDR3 DNA is TGTGCCAGCAGCGTAGGGGGAGGGCTGAACACTGAAGCTTTCTTT.

The chain couples TRBV28 to TRBJ2-1; unclear D gene. The germline V gene has CDR1 MDHEN and CDR2 SYDVKM. Trimming removed 3 bases at V and 10 bases at J, with 7 bases between. CDR3 length: 11 residues. The CDR3 DNA sequence: TGTGCCAGCAGTTTCTACAGCGAGCAGTTCTTC. Amino acids: CASSFYSEQFF.